The T cell receptor beta chain under discussion was sequenced for a study of blood T cells in healthy people across ages. This clonotype has a handful of counts. The second PCR ran roughly 7 to 12 cycles with a sample-barcoded 5' primer and J-beta primers. One entry per CDR3 protein, called by TCRdb with MiXCR from the 5' RACE reads. Seen here are 920,000 or so distinct CDR3 sequences, around 43% observed once, and the top ten hold about 19%. The source is a woman in her sixties in good health. Sample: blood.

The CDR3 nucleotides are TGTGCCAGCAGTTTATCGATATTCAGGGGTCCCAGCTACACTGAAGCTTTCTTT. Translating gives CASSLSIFRGPSYTEAFF. The J gene is TRBJ1-1, the V gene TRBV27, with D tentatively TRBD1 (6 bases). Per the germline V gene, CDR1 is MNHEY and CDR2 is SMNVEV (reference sequence). Trimming shortened V by 0 bases and J by 3 bases, and 20 bases separated the two germline ends. The CDR3 totals 18 residues.